The present TCR beta chain was sequenced within a study of T cells in Graves' hyperthyroidism and ophthalmopathy. Amplified TCR beta CDR3 regions derived from RNA transcripts. A set of HTBI primers served as the primers for a first-round RT-PCR of the TCR CDR3. From the multiplex PCR reads, TCRdb called clonotypes with MiXCR, one entry per CDR3 protein. Among around 340,000 distinct CDR3 sequences listed, around 14% were seen once. The study's findings and limits: Blood also carried most thyroid clonotypes expanded above 0.001.

This clonotype came up many times. Its antigen is not known. This CDR3 is built from 15 residues. Trimming removed 3 bases from V and 6 bases from J; junction bases left unmatched: 8. Those with hyperthyroidism were 18 to 65 years old, newly diagnosed, and ill for under 2 months. Fresh 10 ml peripheral blood yielded PBMCs. The V gene is TRBV12-3 or TRBV12-4, the J gene TRBJ2-1; 7 nucleotides line up with TRBD2. This TCR derives from a woman in her thirties with Graves' hyperthyroidism. The specimen sequenced was blood. The CDR3 loop reads CASSFAAGVFNEQFF. CDR3 in DNA: TGTGCCAGCAGTTTTGCGGCGGGAGTCTTCAATGAGCAGTTCTTC.